One and the same sample provided the 24 T cell receptor beta chains below, sequenced in a study of T-cell reconstitution after alpha-beta-depleted transplantation in children. This sample's TCRbeta library carried unique molecular identifier barcodes. TCRdb passed the PCR reads through MiXCR, listing each CDR3 protein once. This repertoire shows about 300,000 distinct CDR3 sequences, roughly a tenth found once; its top ten account for approximately 7%. Material: PBMCs, obtained before TCRalphabeta/CD19-depleted stem cell transplant. The receptors shown here come from a boy less than two years old with acute myeloid leukemia, due to receive a stem cell transplant.

This clonotype was observed a few times. This chain uses TRBV29-1 with TRBJ1-1, with D unclear. The CDR3 is 12 amino acids. CDR1 and CDR2 from the germline V gene are SQVTM and ANQGSEA. Trimming took off 6 bases at V and 0 bases at J, with 8 bases between the two ends. The CDR3 nucleotides are TGCAGCGTGATAGGCCTGAACACTGAAGCTTTCTTT. Protein product: CSVIGLNTEAFF.

The rearrangement joins TRBV11-3 to TRBJ2-1, with TRBD2 matching over 13 bases. V lost 3 bases and J lost 12; bases outside the gene matches: 5. The germline gives CDR1 SGHNT, CDR2 YENEEA. CDR3 length equals 14 residues. The CDR3 DNA sequence: TGTGCCAGCAGCTTTCGACTAGCGGGAGGACCGCAGTTCTTC. Translation gives CASSFRLAGGPQFF.

This clonotype was observed at least ten times. V usage is TRBV7-9 and J usage is TRBJ1-3; D is ambiguous. With 0 bases removed from V and 0 bases from J, the gap between germline ends came to 3 bases. The CDR3 is 14 amino acids. CDR1 and CDR2 from the germline V gene are SEHNR and FQNEAQ (reference sequence). CDR3 residues: CASSLAYSGNTIYF. CDR3 nucleotide sequence: TGTGCCAGCAGCTTAGCATACTCTGGAAACACCATATATTTT.

This clonotype was recorded at least ten times. The chain carries TRBV5-1 and TRBJ2-7; no clear D. This CDR3 comprises 13 residues. Between the trimmed V and J ends, which lost 2 bases and 2 bases, there was a span of 8 bases. The V gene's germline CDR1 is SGHRS and CDR2 YFSETQ. The CDR3 region is CASSLERPYEQYF. The DNA of the CDR3 is TGCGCCAGCAGCTTAGAAAGGCCCTACGAGCAGTACTTC.

The CDR3 sequence is CASSEYFGSTEAFF. The CDR3 DNA is TGTGCCAGCAGTGAATATTTCGGCAGCACTGAAGCTTTCTTT. This chain connects TRBV25-1 to TRBJ1-1; D call uncertain. In germline, CDR1 is MGHDK, CDR2 SYGVNS. V was pared by 0 bases and J by 4 bases, with 9 bases between. CDR3 length: 14 residues.

Many counts were recorded for this clonotype. In nucleotides, the CDR3 is TGTGCCAGCAGTTTAACGCTAGCGGGAATCAGGGATACGCAGTATTTT. Its protein product is CASSLTLAGIRDTQYF. The rearrangement links TRBV12-3 or TRBV12-4 to TRBJ2-3; 9 bases line up with TRBD2. V was pared by 2 bases and J by 6 bases, with 9 bases of the junction left unmatched. The CDR3 extends over 16 amino acids.

This clonotype was counted ten times or more. This chain uses TRBV7-9 with TRBJ2-7, with D perhaps TRBD2 (6 bases). V dropped 0 bases and J dropped 2 bases, with 11 bases sitting between them. This CDR3 region has 15 residues. Germline V lookup: CDR1 SEHNR, CDR2 FQNEAQ (reference sequence). The CDR3, as DNA: TGTGCCAGCAGCTTAGCGGGGGGAATAGCCTACGAGCAGTACTTC. It yields the protein CASSLAGGIAYEQYF.

This clonotype was detected many times. The V and J genes are TRBV28 and TRBJ1-1; 7 bases fit TRBD1. The germline gives CDR1 MDHEN, CDR2 SYDVKM. CDR3 length: 13 residues. The trim removed 9 bases at V and 6 bases at J, leaving 10 bases unmatched. This CDR3 is CASDREGTSEAFF. The DNA of the CDR3 is TGTGCCAGTGACAGGGAAGGGACGTCTGAAGCTTTCTTT. The full variable domain, completed using reference TRBV28 and TRBJ1-1, is DVKVTQSSRYLVKRTGEKVFLECVQDMDHENMFWYRQDPGLGLRLIYFSYDVKMKEKGDIPEGYSVSREKKERFSLILESASTNQTSMYLCASDREGTSEAFFGQGTRLTVV.

The table lists this clonotype with many counts. The rearrangement links TRBV12-3 or TRBV12-4 to TRBJ2-2, with 11 bases lining up with TRBD2. The CDR3 is 15 amino acids. J lost 4 bases, V lost 6 bases, and 4 bases had no gene match. CDR3 loop: CASRLAGVITGELFF. In DNA form, the CDR3 reads TGTGCCAGCAGACTAGCGGGAGTCATCACCGGGGAGCTGTTTTTT.

This clonotype was observed many times. This chain connects TRBV6-5 to TRBJ1-6; no clear D. The germline CDR1 and CDR2 sequences are MNHEY and SVGAGI. The CDR3 loop spans 10 amino acids. V was clipped by 11 bases and J by 10 bases, with 9 bases between them. Here the CDR3 DNA reads TGTGCCGCAGGTCGGTCACCCCTCCACTTT. This sequence encodes CAAGRSPLHF.

The chain combines TRBV11-2 with TRBJ2-3, with TRBD2 identical over 12 bases. Trimming at V came to 6 bases and at J to 2 bases, leaving 6 bases not matched to a gene. Germline loops: CDR1 SGHAT, CDR2 FQNNGV. The CDR3 runs 16 residues. CDR3: CASRSLAGGYTDTQYF. The CDR3 nucleotides read TGTGCCAGCAGAAGTCTAGCGGGAGGGTACACAGATACGCAGTATTTT.

Only a few counts were recorded for this clonotype. This chain uses TRBV20-1 with TRBJ1-6, with D uncertain. V lost 2 bases to trimming and J lost 3 bases, with 8 bases between them. Germline lookup yields CDR1 DFQATT and CDR2 SNEGSKA (reference sequence). CDR3 length: 14 residues. CDR3 region: CSARPAGYNSPLHF. The DNA of the CDR3 is TGCAGTGCTAGACCCGCCGGCTATAATTCACCCCTCCACTTT.

This clonotype has a count of ten or more. This chain joins TRBV20-1 and TRBJ1-6, with D perhaps matching TRBD1 (6 bases). CDR1 is DFQATT, CDR2 SNEGSKA, per germline (reference sequence). The ends were cut back, 2 bases at V and 5 bases at J, with 10 bases in the middle. The CDR3 is 14 residues long. CDR3 residues: CSARITGNNSPLHF. The CDR3 DNA reads as TGCAGTGCTAGAATTACAGGGAATAATTCACCCCTCCACTTT.

This clonotype was seen more than once but under ten times. The V gene is TRBV19, the J gene TRBJ1-2, with 7 positions matching TRBD1. V was clipped by 5 bases and J by 7 bases; unmatched bases: 7. Per germline, CDR1 LNHDA and CDR2 SQIVND (reference sequence). The CDR3 runs 13 residues. The CDR3 sequence: CASSVVQGSGYTF. For the CDR3, the DNA is TGTGCCAGTAGTGTGGTACAGGGGAGTGGCTACACCTTC.

The CDR3 sequence is CSARLAGHSHYEQYF. The CDR3 DNA sequence: TGCAGTGCACGTCTAGCGGGCCATTCCCACTACGAGCAGTACTTC. V gene TRBV20-1 combines with J gene TRBJ2-7; TRBD2 agrees at 8 bases. Germline CDR1 and CDR2: DFQATT and SNEGSKA (reference sequence). The CDR3 runs 15 residues. Trimming cost V 6 bases and J 3 bases; bases outside gene matches: 13.

This clonotype was recorded at least ten times. The CDR3 is CASSYAIWDSSYEQYF. CDR3 coding DNA: TGTGCCAGCAGTTACGCCATATGGGACAGCTCCTACGAGCAGTACTTC. J is TRBJ2-7 and V is TRBV6-2 or TRBV6-3; 7 positions agree with TRBD1. Germline V gene data show CDR1 as MNHEY and CDR2 as SVGEGT. The CDR3 spans 16 residues. V shed 2 bases, J shed 0 bases, and the junction held 7 bases outside the gene matches.

This chain connects TRBV5-1 to TRBJ1-1; D is unclear. The ends were cut back, 4 bases at V and 1 base at J, with 8 bases in the middle. Per the germline V gene, CDR1 is SGHRS and CDR2 is YFSETQ. CDR3 length equals 13 residues. The CDR3 spells CASSRIGNTEAFF. CDR3 DNA sequence: TGCGCCAGCAGCCGGATAGGGAACACTGAAGCTTTCTTT.

This clonotype appeared many times. The V gene is TRBV19, the J gene TRBJ2-3, with 10 positions matching TRBD2. This CDR3 region has 15 residues. Germline V gene data show CDR1 as LNHDA and CDR2 as SQIVND (reference sequence). The junction had 1 base not matched to a gene; V was cut back by 1 base and J by 3 bases. The CDR3 sequence: CASSIAGLATDTQYF. Here the CDR3 DNA reads TGTGCCAGTAGTATAGCGGGACTAGCGACAGATACGCAGTATTTT.

This clonotype was seen many times. The CDR3 sequence: CASSLTGGPFYEQYF. CDR3 nucleotide sequence: TGTGCCAGCAGCTTAACGGGGGGGCCTTTCTACGAGCAGTACTTC. The V gene is TRBV7-3, the J gene TRBJ2-7; tentative D call: TRBD2 (7 bases). The V end was cut by 0 bases, the J end by 3 bases, with 12 bases between. CDR3 size: 15 residues. Germline CDR1 reads SGHTA; CDR2 reads FQGTGA.

The gene calls are TRBV20-1 and TRBJ2-7, with D perhaps matching TRBD1 (5 bases). Trimming stripped 1 base from V and 3 bases from J, with 13 bases between. The germline V gene has CDR1 DFQATT and CDR2 SNEGSKA (reference sequence). The CDR3 loop spans 14 amino acids. The CDR3 protein is CSARGQGLIYEQYF. CDR3 DNA sequence: TGCAGTGCTAGAGGGCAGGGTTTGATCTACGAGCAGTACTTC.

This clonotype was seen at least ten times. V is TRBV28 and J is TRBJ2-7; the D gene could be TRBD1 or TRBD2 (5 bases each). The CDR3 has 18 residues. The germline V and J ends were trimmed by 2 bases and 0 bases, with 20 bases remaining between them. Per germline, CDR1 MDHEN and CDR2 SYDVKM. CDR3 bases: TGTGCCAGCAGTTTACGGGACGGCGGCAGAGGCGTCTCCTACGAGCAGTACTTC. This gives the protein CASSLRDGGRGVSYEQYF.

This clonotype has at least ten counts. V usage is TRBV11-2 and J usage is TRBJ2-5; D unclear. V lost 5 bases to trimming and J lost 5 bases, with 9 bases between them. There are 12 residues in the CDR3. Germline V gives CDR1 SGHAT, CDR2 FQNNGV. The CDR3 nucleotides read TGTGCCAGCAGCGAGAGCTGGGAGACCCAGTACTTC. Translated, it gives CASSESWETQYF.

This clonotype was detected ten times or more. J is TRBJ2-7 and V is TRBV7-8; 7 positions match TRBD2. The CDR3 totals 16 residues. J lost 1 base, V lost 1 base, and 7 bases had no gene match. Per germline, CDR1 SGHVS and CDR2 FQNEAQ. The CDR3 coding sequence is TGTGCCAGCAGCTTAGAGGCGGGAGTTGCGTCCTACGAGCAGTACTTC. It is translated as CASSLEAGVASYEQYF.

This clonotype was found many times. V usage is TRBV12-3 or TRBV12-4 and J usage is TRBJ1-5, with TRBD1 matching over 9 bases. The CDR3 covers 15 residues. Trimming cost V 6 bases and J 1 base; bases outside gene matches: 4. The CDR3 coding sequence is TGTGCCAGCAGCCACAGGGGGCTGAGCAATCAGCCCCAGCATTTT. Amino acid sequence: CASSHRGLSNQPQHF.